The entry that follows covers one T cell receptor (beta chain) sequence. This CDR3 is 15 amino acids long. V was shortened by 3 bases and J by 4 bases, with 15 bases between the two germline ends. The data were produced by immunoSEQ multiplex PCR, yet TCRdb's version contains in-frame clones alone and is incomplete. Of approximately 190,000 clones listed, over 70% are singletons. This specimen comes from a study of blood T cell repertoires in COVID-19. The chain employs TRBV23-1 and TRBJ1-2; weak D call: TRBD1 (5 bases). TRBV23-1 is flagged as an ORF with uncertain function. This clonotype originated in a man between 60 and 70 years old with acute or convalescent COVID-19. Sequences were obtained from peripheral blood. CDR3 sequence: CASSHPWTKIYGYTF. As DNA, the CDR3 is TGCGCCAGCAGTCATCCCTGGACAAAAATCTATGGCTACACCTTC.